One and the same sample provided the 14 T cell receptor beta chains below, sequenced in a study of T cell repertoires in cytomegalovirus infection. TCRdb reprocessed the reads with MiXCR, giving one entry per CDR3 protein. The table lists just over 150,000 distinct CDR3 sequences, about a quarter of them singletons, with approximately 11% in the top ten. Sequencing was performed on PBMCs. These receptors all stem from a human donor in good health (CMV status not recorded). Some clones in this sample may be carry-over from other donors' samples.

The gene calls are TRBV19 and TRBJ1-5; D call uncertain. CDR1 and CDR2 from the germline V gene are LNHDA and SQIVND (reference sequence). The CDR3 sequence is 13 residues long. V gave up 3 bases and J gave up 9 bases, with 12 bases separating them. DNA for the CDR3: TGTGCCAGTAGTATTCCTCCCACCTGGCCCCAGCATTTT. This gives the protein CASSIPPTWPQHF.

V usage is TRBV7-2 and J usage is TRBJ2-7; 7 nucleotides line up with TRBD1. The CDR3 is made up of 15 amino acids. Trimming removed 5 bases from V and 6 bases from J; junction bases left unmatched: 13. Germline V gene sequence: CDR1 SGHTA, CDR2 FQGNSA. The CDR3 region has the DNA TGTGCCAGCAGCGCCAGACAGGGTACGTTAGGCGAGCAGTACTTC. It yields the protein CASSARQGTLGEQYF.

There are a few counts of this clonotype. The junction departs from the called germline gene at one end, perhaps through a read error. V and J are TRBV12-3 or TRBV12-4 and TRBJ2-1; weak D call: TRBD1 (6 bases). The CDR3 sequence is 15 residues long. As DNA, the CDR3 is TGTGCCAGCAGTTTATCGGGACAAACCCACAATGAGCGGTTCTTC. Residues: CASSLSGQTHNERFF.

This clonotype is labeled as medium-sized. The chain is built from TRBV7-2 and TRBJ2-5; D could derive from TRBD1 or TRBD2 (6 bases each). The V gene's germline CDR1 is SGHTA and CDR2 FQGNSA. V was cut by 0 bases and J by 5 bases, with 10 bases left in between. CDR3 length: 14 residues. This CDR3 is CASSLAGGLETQYF. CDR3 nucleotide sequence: TGTGCCAGCAGCTTAGCAGGGGGGTTGGAGACCCAGTACTTC.

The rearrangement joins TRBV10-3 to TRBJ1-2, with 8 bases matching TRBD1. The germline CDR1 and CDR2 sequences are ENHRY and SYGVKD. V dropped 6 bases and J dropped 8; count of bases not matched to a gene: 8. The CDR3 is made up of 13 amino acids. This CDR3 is CAISDRGMDGYTF. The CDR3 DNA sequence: TGTGCCATCAGCGACAGGGGAATGGACGGCTACACCTTC.

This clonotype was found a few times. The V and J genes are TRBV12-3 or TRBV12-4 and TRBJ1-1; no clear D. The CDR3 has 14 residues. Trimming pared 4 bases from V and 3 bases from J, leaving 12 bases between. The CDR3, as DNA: TGTGCCAGCAGTTCCCCGGGTAGCTACACTGAAGCTTTCTTT. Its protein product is CASSSPGSYTEAFF.

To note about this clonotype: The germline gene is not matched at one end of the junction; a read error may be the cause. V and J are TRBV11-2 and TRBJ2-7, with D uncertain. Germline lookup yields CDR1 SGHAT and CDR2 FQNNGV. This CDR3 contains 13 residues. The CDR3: CASSLEVVYDQYF. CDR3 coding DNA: TGTGCCAGCAGCTTAGAGGTTGTCTACGATCAGTACTTC.

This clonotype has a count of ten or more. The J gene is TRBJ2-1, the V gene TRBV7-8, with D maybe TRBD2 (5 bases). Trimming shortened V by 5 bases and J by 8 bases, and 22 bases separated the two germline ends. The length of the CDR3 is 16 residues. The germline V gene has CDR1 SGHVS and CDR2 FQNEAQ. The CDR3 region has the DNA TGTGCCAGCAGCATCGGGCGGGCTCCCCTACAGCATGAGCAGTTCTTC. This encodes CASSIGRAPLQHEQFF.

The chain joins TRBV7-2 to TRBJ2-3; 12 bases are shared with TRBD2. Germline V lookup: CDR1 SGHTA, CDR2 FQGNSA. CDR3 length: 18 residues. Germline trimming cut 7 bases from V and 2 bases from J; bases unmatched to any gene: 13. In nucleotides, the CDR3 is TGTGCCAGCAAGGGACTAGCGGGCCAACCCCCTACCACAGATACGCAGTATTTT. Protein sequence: CASKGLAGQPPTTDTQYF.

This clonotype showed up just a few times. The CDR3 here is CASSLSRGSNEQFF. The CDR3 DNA sequence: TGTGCCAGCAGTTTATCCCGGGGGAGCAATGAGCAGTTCTTC. The chain is built from TRBV28 and TRBJ2-1, with TRBD2 as a possible D gene (6 bases). The CDR3 sequence is 14 residues long. Germline V gene sequence: CDR1 MDHEN, CDR2 SYDVKM. The ends were cut back, 1 base at V and 6 bases at J, with 10 bases in the middle.

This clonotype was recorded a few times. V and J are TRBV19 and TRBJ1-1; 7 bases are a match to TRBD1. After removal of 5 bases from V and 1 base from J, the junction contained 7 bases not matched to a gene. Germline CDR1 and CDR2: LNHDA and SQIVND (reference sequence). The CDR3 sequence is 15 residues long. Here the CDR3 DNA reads TGTGCCAGTAGTCTTCCCAGGGGGTCGAACACTGAAGCTTTCTTT. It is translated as CASSLPRGSNTEAFF.

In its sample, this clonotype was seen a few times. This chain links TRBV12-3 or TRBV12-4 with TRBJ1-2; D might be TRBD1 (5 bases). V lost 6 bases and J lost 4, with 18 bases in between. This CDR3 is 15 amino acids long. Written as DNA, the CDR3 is TGTGCCAGCAGCCCCGGTTCAGGGAGGGCCTATGGCTACACCTTC. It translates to CASSPGSGRAYGYTF.

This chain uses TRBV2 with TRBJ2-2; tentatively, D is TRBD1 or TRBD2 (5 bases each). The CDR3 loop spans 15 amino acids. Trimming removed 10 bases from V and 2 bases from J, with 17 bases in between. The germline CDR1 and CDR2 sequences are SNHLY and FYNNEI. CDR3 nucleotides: TGTGCCACCGAGAGGGGAGCGGATAACACCGGGGAGCTGTTTTTT. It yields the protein CATERGADNTGELFF.

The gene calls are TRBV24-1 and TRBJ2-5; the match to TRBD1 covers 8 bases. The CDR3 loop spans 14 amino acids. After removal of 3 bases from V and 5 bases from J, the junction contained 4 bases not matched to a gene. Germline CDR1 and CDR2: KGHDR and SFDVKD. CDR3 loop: CATSDRTGMETQYF. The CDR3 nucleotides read TGTGCCACCAGTGATCGGACAGGGATGGAGACCCAGTACTTC.